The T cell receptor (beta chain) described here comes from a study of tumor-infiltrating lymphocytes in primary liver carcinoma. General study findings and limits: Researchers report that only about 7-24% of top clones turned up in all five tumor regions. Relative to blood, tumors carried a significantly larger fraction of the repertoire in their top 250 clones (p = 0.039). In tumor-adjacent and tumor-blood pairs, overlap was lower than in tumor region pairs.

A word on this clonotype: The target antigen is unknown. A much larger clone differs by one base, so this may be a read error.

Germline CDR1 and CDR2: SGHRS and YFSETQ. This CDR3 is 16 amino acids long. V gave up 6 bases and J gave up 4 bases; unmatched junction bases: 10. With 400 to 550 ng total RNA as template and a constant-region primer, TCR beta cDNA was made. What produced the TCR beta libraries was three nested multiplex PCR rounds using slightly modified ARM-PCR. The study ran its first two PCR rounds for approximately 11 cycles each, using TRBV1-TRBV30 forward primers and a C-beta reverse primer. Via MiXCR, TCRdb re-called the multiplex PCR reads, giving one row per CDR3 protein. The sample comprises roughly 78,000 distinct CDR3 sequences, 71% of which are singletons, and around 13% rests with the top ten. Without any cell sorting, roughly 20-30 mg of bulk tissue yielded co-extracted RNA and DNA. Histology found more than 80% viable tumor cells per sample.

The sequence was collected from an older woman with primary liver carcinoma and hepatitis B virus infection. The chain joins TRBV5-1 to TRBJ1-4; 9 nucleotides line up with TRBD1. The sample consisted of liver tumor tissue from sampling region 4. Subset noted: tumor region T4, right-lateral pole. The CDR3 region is CASNGGQGAGNEKLFF. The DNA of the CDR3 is TGCGCCAGCAACGGGGGACAGGGCGCGGGTAATGAAAAACTGTTTTTT.